This entry lists 10 T cell receptor beta chains sequenced from one sample in a study of T cells in Graves' hyperthyroidism and ophthalmopathy. Amplification yielded TCR beta CDR3 regions, with RNA transcripts as the source. An initial round of RT-PCR targeting the TCR CDR3 relied on the HTBI primer set. TCRdb independently ran MiXCR on the multiplex PCR reads; one entry per CDR3 protein. The data contain under 300,000 distinct CDR3 sequences, less than 15% of them singletons. The sequenced sample was blood. The receptors stem from a woman aged 40-49 years with Graves' hyperthyroidism that later progressed to Graves' ophthalmopathy.

This clonotype was counted many times. The J gene is TRBJ2-3, the V gene TRBV12-3 or TRBV12-4; no reliable D call. V was shortened by 1 base and J by 0 bases, with 11 bases between the two germline ends. CDR3 length: 16 amino acids. This chain's CDR3 is CASSLVSSPSTDTQYF. For the CDR3, the DNA is TGTGCCAGCAGTTTAGTGTCAAGCCCTAGCACAGATACGCAGTATTTT.

V and J are TRBV4-1 and TRBJ1-5; D possibly corresponds to TRBD1 (5 bases). CDR1 and CDR2 from the germline V gene are MGHRA and YSYEKL. V was trimmed by 4 bases and J by 7 bases, leaving 11 bases between them. The CDR3 loop spans 13 amino acids. The chain's CDR3 is CASSRTTLQPQHF. The CDR3, as DNA: TGCGCCAGCAGCCGGACAACTTTGCAGCCCCAGCATTTT.

At least ten counts were recorded for this clonotype. The CDR3 sequence: CASSPPAGVFVSGELFF. DNA for the CDR3: TGTGCCAGCTCACCACCTGCTGGGGTATTCGTATCCGGGGAGCTGTTTTTT. The genes are TRBV18 and TRBJ2-2; D is ambiguous. Trimming left V 0 bases short and J 6 bases short, with 17 bases between. The CDR3 extends over 17 amino acids. Per the germline V gene, CDR1 is KGHSH and CDR2 is LQKENI.

This chain links TRBV19 with TRBJ2-2; tentatively, D is TRBD1 (6 bases). The CDR3 has 17 amino acids. V was trimmed by 5 bases and J by 3 bases, leaving 19 bases between them. Per the germline V gene, CDR1 is LNHDA and CDR2 is SQIVND (reference sequence). The CDR3: CASSGSQNRAHTGELFF. DNA for the CDR3: TGTGCCAGTAGTGGTTCGCAGAACAGGGCCCACACCGGGGAGCTGTTTTTT.

Note on this clonotype: Its ends do not fully match the called genes, so a read error is possible. The rearrangement joins TRBV28 to TRBJ2-4, with TRBD2 as a possible D gene (6 bases). Germline CDR1 is MDHEN and CDR2 is SYDVKM. This CDR3 is built from 15 residues. The CDR3 loop is CASSPRREGKDIQYF. As DNA, the CDR3 is TGTGCCAGCAGTCCGAGGCGGGAAGGCAAAGACATTCAGTACTTC.

As for this clonotype: This may stem from a read error, because a much larger clone lies one nucleotide away. V usage is TRBV7-8 and J usage is TRBJ2-7, with TRBD2 matching 10 bases. The end of the DNA is better explained by TRBJ2-1, so the J call may be wrong. The CDR3 is 17 amino acids. Per the germline V gene, CDR1 is SGHVS and CDR2 is FQNEAQ. DNA of the CDR3: TGTGCCAGCAGCTTAACCCCGGCAGCTAGCGGGAGCTACGAGCAGTTCTTC. Amino acid sequence: CASSLTPAASGSYEQFF.

This clonotype was counted ten times or more. The genes are TRBV14 and TRBJ1-6; D gene uncertain. V lost 2 bases, J lost 13 bases, and 15 bases lay in between. In germline, CDR1 is SGHDN, CDR2 FVKESK. The CDR3 is made up of 14 amino acids. This CDR3 is CASSQRSTIHPLHF. The DNA for the CDR3 is TGTGCCAGCAGCCAAAGGTCGACCATTCACCCCCTCCACTTT. The entire variable domain, with the rest obtained from reference TRBV14 and TRBJ1-6, is as follows: EAGVTQFPSHSVIEKGQTVTLRCDPISGHDNLYWYRRVMGKEIKFLLHFVKESKQDESGMPNNRFLAERTGGTYSTLKVQPAELEDSGVYFCASSQRSTIHPLHFGNGTRLTVT.

This clonotype was recorded a few times. This chain connects TRBV20-1 to TRBJ1-5; D is perhaps TRBD1 (5 bases). Germline V gene sequence: CDR1 DFQATT, CDR2 SNEGSKA (reference sequence). The CDR3 loop spans 13 amino acids. Trimming took 3 bases from V and 5 from J, leaving 11 bases between them. CDR3 coding DNA: TGCAGTGCTAGGGACATTACCGATCAGCCCCAGCATTTT. This codes for CSARDITDQPQHF.

The chain employs TRBV29-1 and TRBJ1-2; D remains ambiguous. The V end lost 1 base, the J end lost 0 bases, and 9 bases lay between the germline ends. CDR1 and CDR2 (germline): SQVTM, ANQGSEA. The CDR3 is made up of 14 amino acids. The DNA of the CDR3 is TGCAGCGTTGAAGGAGGGCATTCTAACTATGGCTACACCTTC. Its translation is CSVEGGHSNYGYTF.

This clonotype was seen ten or more times. The rearrangement links TRBV7-9 to TRBJ2-3; 10 bases are shared with TRBD2. The V and J ends lost 0 bases and 3 bases, in that order; junction bases with no gene match: 3. CDR3 length equals 16 residues. Germline V lookup: CDR1 SEHNR, CDR2 FQNEAQ (reference sequence). CDR3 loop: CASSLALGLATDTQYF. The DNA of the CDR3 is TGTGCCAGCAGCTTAGCGCTGGGACTAGCGACAGATACGCAGTATTTT. The full variable domain, in which reference TRBV7-9 and TRBJ2-3 provide the parts outside the CDR3, is DTGVSQNPRHKITKRGQNVTFRCDPISEHNRLYWYRQTLGQGPEFLTYFQNEAQLEKSRLLSDRFSAERPKGSFSTLEIQRTEQGDSAMYLCASSLALGLATDTQYFGPGTRLTVL.